This is a list of T cell receptor beta chains from one sample in a study of blood T cell repertoires in COVID-19. Sequenced by immunoSEQ multiplex PCR; TCRdb stores in-frame clones only, minus some. The data hold 120,000 to 150,000 clones, with more than 80% observed a single time. The specimen was peripheral blood. These receptors came from a man aged 18-30 years with COVID-19, enrolled during active disease. The CDR3 runs from the conserved cysteine through the conserved F or W. Each record gives: V gene, J gene, clone size, D gene, CDR3 protein, CDR3 DNA. A D gene is named only where the DNA matches it firmly. The listing skips clone size in some rows; elsewhere it reads once, few, many or a size class.

>TRBV9|TRBJ2-7|NA|TRBD1
CASSFRDSNHEQYF
TGTGCCAGCAGCTTCCGGGACAGCAACCACGAGCAGTACTTC
>TRBV27|TRBJ2-3|once|TRBD2
CASSPRSGRAPDTQYF
TGTGCCAGCAGTCCCCGTAGCGGGAGGGCCCCAGATACGCAGTATTTT
>TRBV5-1|TRBJ2-3|NA|NA
CASSFRGGEADTQYF
TGCGCCAGCAGCTTTAGAGGGGGAGAGGCAGATACGCAGTATTTT
>TRBV6-1|TRBJ2-7|NA|NA
CASSEYTSYEQYF
TGTGCCAGCAGTGAATACACCTCCTACGAGCAGTACTTC
>TRBV7-9|TRBJ1-3|NA|NA
CASSLDNSGNTIYF
TGTGCCAGCAGCCTAGACAACTCTGGAAACACCATATATTTT
>TRBV15|TRBJ2-7|NA|NA
CATSRVGADTSYEQYF
TGTGCCACCAGCCGGGTTGGGGCAGACACCTCCTACGAGCAGTACTTC
>TRBV30|TRBJ2-1|NA|NA
CAWSVSLNEQFF
TGTGCCTGGAGTGTTAGTCTCAATGAGCAGTTCTTC
>TRBV19|TRBJ2-2|NA|NA
CASTKSRGTNTGELFF
TGTGCCAGTACAAAAAGCAGGGGGACTAACACCGGGGAGCTGTTTTTT
>TRBV19|TRBJ1-4|NA|TRBD1
CASSIRDRPEKLLF
TGTGCCAGTAGTATAAGGGACAGACCTGAAAAACTGCTTTTT
>TRBV28|TRBJ2-7|NA|TRBD2
CASSFIRLADYEQYF
TGTGCCAGCAGTTTTATAAGACTAGCGGACTACGAGCAGTACTTC
>TRBV7-3|TRBJ2-2|NA|NA
CASSSQARTAGTGELFF
TGTGCCAGCAGCTCCCAGGCGCGGACGGCGGGGACCGGGGAGCTGTTTTTT
>TRBV28|TRBJ2-7|NA|NA
CASSPSGEAFYEQYF
TGTGCCAGCAGCCCTTCGGGGGAGGCCTTCTACGAGCAGTACTTC
>TRBV11-2|TRBJ1-5|once|NA
CASSLGLGPYQPQHF
TGTGCCAGCAGCTTAGGACTTGGCCCATATCAGCCCCAGCATTTT
>TRBV9|TRBJ2-5|NA|TRBD2
CASSISGTSEETQYF
TGTGCCAGCAGCATCTCCGGGACTAGCGAAGAGACCCAGTACTTC
>TRBV20-1|TRBJ1-6|NA|NA
CSASVQGIYNSPLHF
TGCAGTGCTAGTGTCCAGGGGATATATAATTCACCCCTCCACTTT
>TRBV5-1|TRBJ1-6|once|NA
CASSQLTDRDSPLHF
TGCGCCAGCAGCCAATTGACTGACCGTGATTCACCCCTCCACTTT
>TRBV7-9|TRBJ2-7|NA|NA
CASLSGSSYEQYF
TGTGCCAGCCTATCTGGGAGCTCCTACGAGCAGTACTTC
>TRBV28|TRBJ2-6|NA|NA
CASIPQGPSGANVLTF
TGTGCCAGCATTCCACAGGGACCCTCTGGGGCCAACGTCCTGACTTTC
>TRBV2|TRBJ1-5|NA|NA
CASRRVDQPQHF
TGTGCCAGCAGGAGGGTCGATCAGCCCCAGCATTTT
>TRBV15|TRBJ2-1|NA|NA
CATSRGSGSYNEQFF
TGTGCCACCAGCAGAGGTAGCGGATCCTACAATGAGCAGTTCTTC
>TRBV2|TRBJ1-4|NA|TRBD1
CASSDRGTNEKLFF
TGTGCCAGCAGCGACAGGGGAACTAATGAAAAACTGTTTTTT
>TRBV9|TRBJ1-2|once|TRBD1
CASSQRTGRGYTF
TGTGCCAGCAGCCAACGGACAGGGCGGGGCTACACCTTC
>TRBV28|TRBJ2-7|NA|NA
CASSGRRTASSYEQYF
TGTGCCAGCAGTGGGAGACGGACGGCAAGCTCCTACGAGCAGTACTTC
>TRBV9|TRBJ2-5|NA|TRBD1
CASSHKGDSQETQYF
TGTGCCAGCAGCCATAAAGGGGACAGCCAAGAGACCCAGTACTTC
>TRBV19|TRBJ1-5|NA|NA
CASSTQGTGNQPQHF
TGTGCCAGTAGTACCCAGGGTACCGGCAATCAGCCCCAGCATTTT
>TRBV9|TRBJ2-7|once|TRBD1
CASSGRTGEGLYEQYF
TGTGCCAGCAGCGGAAGGACAGGGGAAGGCCTCTACGAGCAGTACTTC
>TRBV3-1/TRBV3-2|TRBJ2-7|NA|NA
CASSPRVGFEQYF
TGTGCCAGCAGCCCGAGGGTAGGGTTCGAGCAGTACTTC
>TRBV2|TRBJ2-2|NA|TRBD1
CASRGQFGELFF
TGTGCCAGCAGGGGACAGTTCGGGGAGCTGTTTTTT
>TRBV7-9|TRBJ2-1|NA|NA
CASSQRLDEQFF
TGTGCCAGCAGCCAGCGGTTAGATGAGCAGTTCTTC
>TRBV7-2|TRBJ1-2|NA|TRBD1
CASNFRQGSNYGYTF
TGTGCCAGCAATTTTAGACAGGGCTCTAACTATGGCTACACCTTC
>TRBV7-2|TRBJ2-3|once|TRBD2
CAASGLAGGRGDTQYF
TGTGCCGCCAGCGGCCTAGCGGGAGGCCGCGGAGATACGCAGTATTTT